This TCR beta chain was sequenced in a study of shared clonotypes between healthy human individuals. Measured with immunoSEQ multiplex PCR; TCRdb has only the in-frame clones, and not every one. The sample lists 2 million to 3 million clones, around 94% occurring once. The CDR3 covers 12 residues. CDR1 is MNHEY, CDR2 SVGAGI, per germline. Sequenced: naive CD4+ T cells sorted from blood. Subset meaning: CD45RA+ positively selected. The J gene is TRBJ2-5, the V gene TRBV6-5; no reliable D call. The DNA end favors TRBJ2-7, so the J call may be wrong. This receptor was taken from a man aged 18 to 29 in good health. CDR3 loop: CASSRSMVEQYF. Written as DNA, the CDR3 is TGTGCCAGCAGTCGATCTATGGTCGAGCAGTACTTC.